One and the same sample provided the 8 T cell receptor beta chains below, sequenced in a study of cytomegalovirus exposure and HLA in healthy donors (dated by TCRdb to about 2017). Preparation of the library involved the immunoSEQ multiplex PCR assay. Held by TCRdb, this immuneACCESS table contains in-frame sequences only and omits some clones. Under half of the omission traces to an unresolved V gene where checked; the cause of the rest is unknown. The sample data list 95,000 to 150,000 clones, and 85% of these were observed just once. The ten largest clones take up 2.1% of the sample. Sequenced material: PBMCs. The source is a woman aged 25 to 45 in good health and CMV-seronegative.

The rearrangement uses TRBV4-3 and TRBJ2-3, with 7 bases matching TRBD2. The CDR3 runs 16 residues. The germline CDR1 and CDR2 sequences are LGHNA and YSLEER. The junction had 14 bases not matched to a gene; V was cut back by 5 bases and J by 6 bases. The CDR3: CASSTQSSGSLDTQYF. In DNA, the CDR3 is TGCGCCAGCAGCACCCAATCTAGCGGCAGTCTGGATACGCAGTATTTT.

The chain uses TRBV27 and TRBJ2-1, with 7 nucleotides matching TRBD1. This CDR3 contains 14 residues. V shed 11 bases and J 0 bases; nucleotides not matched to a gene: 7. From germline, CDR1 is MNHEY and CDR2 SMNVEV (reference sequence). The CDR3 region is CASTRDSSYNEQFF. In nucleotides, the CDR3 is TGTGCCTCCACCAGGGACAGCTCCTACAATGAGCAGTTCTTC.

J is TRBJ2-2 and V is TRBV30; TRBD1 agrees at 8 bases. CDR1 is GTSNPN and CDR2 is SVGIG in the germline V gene (reference sequence). Trimming took 2 bases from V and 3 from J; bases not matched to a gene: 8. This CDR3 contains 16 residues. In DNA, the CDR3 is TGTGCCTGGAGTCAAGGGTGGGACAGGTACACCGGGGAGCTGTTTTTT. Protein: CAWSQGWDRYTGELFF.

Here the CDR3 DNA reads TGTGCCAGCAGCTACCTGGAGGGGAGCGGCTACACCTTC. It encodes CASSYLEGSGYTF. This chain joins TRBV5-4 and TRBJ1-2; D is possibly TRBD1 (5 bases). The CDR3 has 13 amino acids. Trimming shortened V by 3 bases and J by 8 bases, and 14 bases separated the two germline ends. CDR1 and CDR2 from the germline V gene are SGHNT and YYREEE (reference sequence).

The chain employs TRBV15 and TRBJ2-1; possibly TRBD2 for D (6 bases). Germline values: CDR1 LNHNV, CDR2 YYDKDF (reference sequence). This CDR3 region has 14 residues. With 1 base removed from V and 7 bases from J, the gap between germline ends came to 11 bases. The CDR3: CATSRVREVNEQFF. The CDR3, as DNA: TGTGCCACCAGCAGAGTAAGGGAGGTAAATGAGCAGTTCTTC. Full variable domain (rest looked up from reference TRBV15 and TRBJ2-1): DAMVIQNPRYQVTQFGKPVTLSCSQTLNHNVMYWYQQKSSQAPKLLFHYYDKDFNNEADTPDNFQSRRPNTSFCFLDIRSPGLGDTAMYLCATSRVREVNEQFFGPGTRLTVL.

The CDR3 bases are TGCGCCAGCAGTGTCGGGGATCGGGATGAGCAGTTCTTC. Protein: CASSVGDRDEQFF. The V and J genes are TRBV10-1 and TRBJ2-1, with D tentatively TRBD2 (5 bases). V gave up 4 bases and J gave up 8 bases, with 12 bases separating them. CDR1 and CDR2 from the germline V gene are WNHNN and SYGVQD (reference sequence). The CDR3 totals 13 residues.

This chain uses TRBV19 with TRBJ2-7, with 9 bases lining up with TRBD1. Germline CDR1 and CDR2: LNHDA and SQIVND (reference sequence). The CDR3 covers 15 residues. The V and J ends lost 3 bases and 3 bases, in that order; junction bases with no gene match: 6. In DNA, the CDR3 is TGTGCCAGTAGTATCCCGGGACAGGGCCTCTACGAGCAGTACTTC. It encodes CASSIPGQGLYEQYF.

V is TRBV7-9 and J is TRBJ2-2, with TRBD2 identical over 7 bases. The V segment lost 5 bases and the J segment 0 bases; nucleotides outside the gene matches: 12. Germline V gene lookup returns CDR1 SEHNR and CDR2 FQNEAQ (reference sequence). This CDR3 spans 18 amino acids. The CDR3 DNA reads TGTGCCAGCAGCCCCAAACTAGCGCCAACCCCGAACACCGGGGAGCTGTTTTTT. Encoded protein: CASSPKLAPTPNTGELFF.